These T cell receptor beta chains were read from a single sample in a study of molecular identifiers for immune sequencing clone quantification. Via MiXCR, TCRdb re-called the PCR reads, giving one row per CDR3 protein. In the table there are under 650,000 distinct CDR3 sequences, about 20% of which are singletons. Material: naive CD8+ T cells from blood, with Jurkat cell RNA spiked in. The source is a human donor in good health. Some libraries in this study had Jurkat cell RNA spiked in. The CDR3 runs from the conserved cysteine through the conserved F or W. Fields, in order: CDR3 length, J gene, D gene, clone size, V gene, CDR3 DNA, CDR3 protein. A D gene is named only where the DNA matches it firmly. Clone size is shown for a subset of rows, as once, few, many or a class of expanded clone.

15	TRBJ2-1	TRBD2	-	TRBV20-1	TGCAGTGCTAGAGACCAGCGGGGGAGATACAATGAGCAGTTCTTC	CSARDQRGRYNEQFF
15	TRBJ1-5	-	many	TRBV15	TGTGCCACCAGCCAAGTATGGGGGAGCAATCAGCCCCAGCATTTT	CATSQVWGSNQPQHF
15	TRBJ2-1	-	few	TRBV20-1	TGCAGTGCTAGCCAACTCCCACGACGTAACCATGAGCAGTTCTTC	CSASQLPRRNHEQFF
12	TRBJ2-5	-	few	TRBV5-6	TGTGCCAGCGGGGCCAGAGAAGAGACCCAGTACTTC	CASGAREETQYF
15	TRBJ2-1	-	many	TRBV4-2	TGTGCCAGCAGCCATACAAGAACAGGAGACAATGAGCAGTTCTTC	CASSHTRTGDNEQFF
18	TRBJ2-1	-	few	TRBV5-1	TGCGCCAGCAGCTTCTGGTACCGGGACAAAAGCTCCTACAATGAGCAGTTCTTC	CASSFWYRDKSSYNEQFF
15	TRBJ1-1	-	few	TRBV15	TGTGCCACCAGCAGGAGGGGCAGGGGGAACACTGAAGCTTTCTTT	CATSRRGRGNTEAFF
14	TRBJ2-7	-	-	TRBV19	TGTGCCAGTAGTATAGATCACGGGGTCTTCGAGCAGTACTTC	CASSIDHGVFEQYF
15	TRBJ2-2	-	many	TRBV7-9	TGTGCCAGCAGCTCCGGACAGAGACAAACCGGGGAGCTGTTTTTT	CASSSGQRQTGELFF
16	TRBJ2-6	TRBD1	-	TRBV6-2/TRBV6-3	TGTGCCAGCAGTTACGGGACAGTTACTGGGGCCAACGTCCCGACTTTC	CASSYGTVTGANVPTF
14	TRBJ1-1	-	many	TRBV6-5	TGTGCCAGCAGTTACGGGGGGGGAGGCACTGAAGCTTTCTTT	CASSYGGGGTEAFF
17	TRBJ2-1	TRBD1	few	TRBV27	TGTGCCAGCAGTTCACATCACGCAGGGGGCCTCTACAATGAGCAGTTCTTC	CASSSHHAGGLYNEQFF